This T cell receptor beta chain was documented in a study of response to subunit inactivated influenza vaccine. Findings and limits, study-wide: It was suggested by the authors that few new T cells are recruited by each seasonal influenza vaccination.

In TCRdb, the RT-PCR reads were re-called with MiXCR into one record per CDR3 protein. The data show about 780,000 distinct CDR3 sequences, with 18% seen just once and approximately 10% held by the top ten. Germline V gives CDR1 MGHRA, CDR2 YSYEKL. The J segment lost 0 bases and the V segment lost 0 bases, leaving 3 bases of the junction unmatched. The CDR3 is 16 residues long. About this clonotype itself: Antigen unknown.

The source was PBMCs from blood, collected roughly 5 days after vaccination. The V gene is TRBV4-1, the J gene TRBJ2-7, with 9 bases lining up with TRBD2. This TCR was recovered from a man aged 50-60 years who received an inactivated influenza vaccine. In nucleotides, the CDR3 is TGCGCCAGCAGCCAAGAAGGTAGCGGGGGCTCCTACGAGCAGTACTTC. It specifies CASSQEGSGGSYEQYF.